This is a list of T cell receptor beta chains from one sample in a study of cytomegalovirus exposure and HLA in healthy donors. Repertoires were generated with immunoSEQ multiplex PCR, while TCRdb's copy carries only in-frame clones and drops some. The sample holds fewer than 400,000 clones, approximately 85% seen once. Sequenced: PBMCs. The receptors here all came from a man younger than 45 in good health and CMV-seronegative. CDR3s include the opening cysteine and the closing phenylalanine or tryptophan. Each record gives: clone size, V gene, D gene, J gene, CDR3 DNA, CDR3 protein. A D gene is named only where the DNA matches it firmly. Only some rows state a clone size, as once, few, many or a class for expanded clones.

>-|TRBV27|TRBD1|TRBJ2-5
TGTGCCAGCAGTTTCCGACAGGGGGCCTATTCCCAGTACTTC
CASSFRQGAYSQYF
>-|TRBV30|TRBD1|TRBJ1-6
TGTGCCTGGTCCAGGACAGGGAATTCACCCCTCCACTTT
CAWSRTGNSPLHF
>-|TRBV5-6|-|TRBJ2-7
TGTGCCAGCAGCCCCGAAGGGACTTCACTCTCCTACGAGCAGTACTTC
CASSPEGTSLSYEQYF
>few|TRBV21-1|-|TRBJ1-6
TGTGCCAGCAGCAGGCGAAGGACAGGGAGGTATAATTCACCCCTCCACTTT
CASSRRRTGRYNSPLHF
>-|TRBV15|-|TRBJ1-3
TGTGCCACCAGCAGAGATCGAGGGGGCTCTGGAAACACCATATATTTT
CATSRDRGGSGNTIYF
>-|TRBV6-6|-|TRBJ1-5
TGTGCCAGCAACCCCCCCGGGGGGGTTAGCAATCAGCCCCAGCATTTT
CASNPPGGVSNQPQHF
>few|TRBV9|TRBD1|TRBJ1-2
TGTGCCAGCAGCCTCTCCTTGACAGGGGACGTTCCAAACTATGGCTACACCTTC
CASSLSLTGDVPNYGYTF
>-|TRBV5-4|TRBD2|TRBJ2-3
TGTGCCAGCAGCCTAGCGGGGGGGTACACAGATACGCAGTATTTT
CASSLAGGYTDTQYF
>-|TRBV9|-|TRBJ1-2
TGTGCCAGCAGCGTAGCGGCAGGGGTCGGCTATGGCTACACCTTC
CASSVAAGVGYGYTF
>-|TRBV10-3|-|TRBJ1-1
TGTGCCATCAGTGGGACGACAGTGAACACTGAAGCTTTCTTT
CAISGTTVNTEAFF
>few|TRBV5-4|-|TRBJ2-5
TGTGCCAGCAGCCACCAGGGATCAGGCGAGACCCAGTACTTC
CASSHQGSGETQYF
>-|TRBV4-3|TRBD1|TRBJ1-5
TGCGCCAGCAGCCCGACAGGGAACGGCAATCAGCCCCAGCATTTT
CASSPTGNGNQPQHF
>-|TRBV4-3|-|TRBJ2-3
TGCGCCAGCAGCCAAGATCCCATCGGGGACACCAGCACAGATACGCAGTATTTT
CASSQDPIGDTSTDTQYF
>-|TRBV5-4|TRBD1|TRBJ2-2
TGTGCCAGCAGCACCTCGGGACAGTACACCGGGGAGCTGTTTTTT
CASSTSGQYTGELFF
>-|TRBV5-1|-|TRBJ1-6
TGCGCCAGCAGCTTGGGAGTCGGCAGGGATTCACCCCTCCACTTT
CASSLGVGRDSPLHF
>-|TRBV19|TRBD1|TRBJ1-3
TGTGCCAGTAGTAGGGGGACAGGGAATGGAAACACCATATATTTT
CASSRGTGNGNTIYF
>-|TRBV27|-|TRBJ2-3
TGTGCCAGCAGTAGACCTAGGGATACGCAGTATTTT
CASSRPRDTQYF
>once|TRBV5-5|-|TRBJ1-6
TGTGCCAGCAGCTTATCTTTCAAGGGGTCATCCTATAATTCACCCCTCCACTTT
CASSLSFKGSSYNSPLHF
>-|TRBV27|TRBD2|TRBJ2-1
TGTGCCAGCAGTTTGTCGGTAGCGGGGGGTACTGAGCAGTTCTTC
CASSLSVAGGTEQFF
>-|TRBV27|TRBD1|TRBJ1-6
TGTGCCAGCAGTTTAAATCACAGGGGGGCGTCCAATTCACCCCTCCACTTT
CASSLNHRGASNSPLHF
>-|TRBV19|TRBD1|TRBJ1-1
TGTGCCAGTAACAGTCCCCGGGGACAGGGGGCATGGGAGACTGAAGCTTTCTTT
CASNSPRGQGAWETEAFF
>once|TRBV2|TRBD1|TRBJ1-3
TGTGCCAGCAGTGTGGACAGGGCCACCATATATTTT
CASSVDRATIYF